These 23 T cell receptor beta chains came from one sample sequenced in a study of blood T cell repertoires in COVID-19. Libraries were prepared by immunoSEQ multiplex PCR; TCRdb keeps only in-frame clonotypes and omits some of them. The sample lists roughly 41,000 clones, approximately 81% occurring once. Sequencing was done on a sample of peripheral blood. These receptors were obtained from a man aged 55 to 69 with COVID-19, enrolled during active disease.

The J gene is TRBJ1-5, the V gene TRBV15; D is ambiguous. The CDR3 covers 14 residues. Trimming left V 0 bases short and J 6 bases short, with 9 bases between. Per germline, CDR1 LNHNV and CDR2 YYDKDF (reference sequence). CDR3 residues: CATSRDPAGQPQHF. The CDR3 bases are TGTGCCACCAGCAGAGACCCAGCAGGTCAGCCCCAGCATTTT.

This chain uses TRBV7-9 with TRBJ2-1; TRBD1 agrees at 8 bases. The V and J ends lost 5 bases and 7 bases, in that order; junction bases with no gene match: 13. The CDR3 is made up of 16 amino acids. Germline values: CDR1 SEHNR, CDR2 FQNEAQ (reference sequence). The DNA of the CDR3 is TGTGCCAGCAGCCCGACGGCCCGACAGGGGTTAAATGAGCAGTTCTTC. Translation: CASSPTARQGLNEQFF.

This chain joins TRBV7-2 and TRBJ1-5; D is ambiguous. CDR3 length equals 14 residues. Trimming shortened V by 4 bases and J by 0 bases, and 7 bases separated the two germline ends. Looked up from germline, CDR1 is SGHTA and CDR2 is FQGNSA. The CDR3 bases are TGTGCCAGCAGCTCCGGGTATAGCAATCAGCCCCAGCATTTT. Translating gives CASSSGYSNQPQHF.

This clone is medium-sized (0.01 to 0.1%) in the sample. The chain joins TRBV6-6 to TRBJ1-1; the D gene is possibly TRBD1 (5 bases). V shed 6 bases and J shed 8 bases, with 7 bases lying between them. CDR1 is MNHNY, CDR2 SVGAGI, per germline (reference sequence). The CDR3 contains 10 residues. In DNA, the CDR3 is TGTGCCAGCAGGGCAGGGGAAGCTTTCTTT. Translated, it gives CASRAGEAFF.

This clone was picked up one time. The rearrangement joins TRBV7-2 to TRBJ2-7; 8 bases line up with TRBD1. This CDR3 spans 15 amino acids. The trim removed 1 base at V and 3 bases at J, leaving 5 bases unmatched. CDR1 is SGHTA, CDR2 FQGNSA, per germline. CDR3 residues: CASSLDRGAFYEQYF. CDR3 DNA sequence: TGTGCCAGCAGCTTAGACAGGGGGGCCTTCTACGAGCAGTACTTC.

The chain employs TRBV10-3 and TRBJ1-2; 10 bases are shared with TRBD1. CDR1 and CDR2 from the germline V gene are ENHRY and SYGVKD. The CDR3 has 16 amino acids. V was clipped by 10 bases and J by 6 bases; unmatched bases: 17. The CDR3 DNA is TGTGCCACCAACGCCGACAGGGGGCGAGGGGTAGATGGCTACACCTTC. Its translation is CATNADRGRGVDGYTF.

This chain joins TRBV7-2 and TRBJ1-6; 8 positions agree with TRBD1. This CDR3 has 17 amino acids. From germline, CDR1 is SGHTA and CDR2 FQGNSA. V was clipped by 3 bases and J by 6 bases; unmatched bases: 10. DNA of the CDR3: TGTGCCAGCAGCTTCCGATCAGGGGGCGTTTCTAATTCACCCCTCCACTTT. Its translation: CASSFRSGGVSNSPLHF.

This sequence joins TRBV6-1 and TRBJ1-1, with D perhaps matching TRBD1 (6 bases). The ends were cut back, 1 base at V and 0 bases at J, with 9 bases in the middle. CDR1 and CDR2 (germline): MNHNS, SASEGT. This CDR3 is built from 15 residues. CDR3 DNA sequence: TGTGCCAGCAGTGAAGAGGACAGAATGAACACTGAAGCTTTCTTT. Amino acid sequence: CASSEEDRMNTEAFF.

This clone has just a few counts. The chain combines TRBV7-9 with TRBJ1-1; D unclear. Trimming stripped 6 bases from V and 0 bases from J, with 5 bases between. This CDR3 is built from 12 residues. The germline V gene has CDR1 SEHNR and CDR2 FQNEAQ (reference sequence). The CDR3 protein is CASSRMNTEAFF. DNA of the CDR3: TGTGCCAGCAGTCGTATGAACACTGAAGCTTTCTTT. The whole variable domain, remainder taken from reference TRBV7-9 and TRBJ1-1, is DTGVSQNPRHKITKRGQNVTFRCDPISEHNRLYWYRQTLGQGPEFLTYFQNEAQLEKSRLLSDRFSAERPKGSFSTLEIQRTEQGDSAMYLCASSRMNTEAFFGQGTRLTVV.

V usage is TRBV29-1 and J usage is TRBJ1-1, with 8 bases identical to TRBD1. Germline V lookup: CDR1 SQVTM, CDR2 ANQGSEA. This CDR3 contains 13 residues. The junction had 6 bases not matched to a gene; V was cut back by 6 bases and J by 3 bases. CDR3 coding DNA: TGCAGCGTCCGGACAGGGATGGACACTGAAGCTTTCTTT. This codes for CSVRTGMDTEAFF.

V and J are TRBV30 and TRBJ2-3; the match to TRBD1 covers 7 bases. V lost 4 bases, J lost 0 bases, and 4 bases stayed unmatched. The CDR3 covers 14 residues. Germline values: CDR1 GTSNPN, CDR2 SVGIG (reference sequence). The CDR3 sequence is CAWKQGFSTDTQYF. The CDR3 region has the DNA TGTGCCTGGAAACAGGGGTTTAGCACAGATACGCAGTATTTT.

V gene TRBV7-8 combines with J gene TRBJ2-5; the match to TRBD1 covers 8 bases. The V gene's germline CDR1 is SGHVS and CDR2 FQNEAQ. This CDR3 is 13 amino acids long. J was trimmed by 5 bases and V by 4 bases; bases with no gene match: 3. The CDR3 coding sequence is TGTGCCAGCAGCTACAGGGGGAGGGAGACCCAGTACTTC. It specifies CASSYRGRETQYF.

The DNA for the CDR3 is TGTGCCAGTAGTAGGACCGACAGGGGGGAAGCTTTCTTT. It translates to CASSRTDRGEAFF. This chain joins TRBV19 and TRBJ1-1; TRBD1 aligns across 9 bases. This CDR3 has 13 amino acids. Germline trimming cut 4 bases from V and 8 bases from J; bases unmatched to any gene: 5. Germline V gene data show CDR1 as LNHDA and CDR2 as SQIVND (reference sequence).

The chain joins TRBV5-1 to TRBJ2-3, with TRBD2 matching 12 bases. V lost 3 bases to trimming and J lost 5 bases; unmatched junction nucleotides: 7. CDR1 and CDR2 from the germline V gene are SGHRS and YFSETQ. The CDR3 is made up of 16 amino acids. DNA of the CDR3: TGCGCCAGCAGCTACCTAGCGGGAGGGCCGGAAGATACGCAGTATTTT. This gives the protein CASSYLAGGPEDTQYF.

The rearrangement uses TRBV18 and TRBJ1-1; D remains ambiguous. The CDR3 runs to 15 residues. V was cut by 3 bases and J by 3 bases, with 14 bases left in between. Germline V gives CDR1 KGHSH, CDR2 LQKENI. The DNA of the CDR3 is TGTGCCAGCTCACCCACGGAGGGTAGGGACACTGAAGCTTTCTTT. Residues: CASSPTEGRDTEAFF.

The chain uses TRBV28 and TRBJ2-1; maybe TRBD2 (6 bases). The germline gives CDR1 MDHEN, CDR2 SYDVKM. V lost 5 bases and J 4 bases, leaving 12 bases between the germline ends. The CDR3 sequence is 14 residues long. The CDR3 DNA reads as TGTGCCAGCAGTCTCGGGCGGGGTTACAATGAGCAGTTCTTC. This codes for CASSLGRGYNEQFF.

This chain joins TRBV7-2 and TRBJ1-5; the match to TRBD1 covers 9 bases. This CDR3 is 15 amino acids long. V trimming: 4 bases; J trimming: 6 bases; junction bases outside the gene matches: 7. Germline V gives CDR1 SGHTA, CDR2 FQGNSA. The DNA for the CDR3 is TGTGCCAGCAGCTCCCAACAGGGGGCTAGTCAGCCCCAGCATTTT. This encodes CASSSQQGASQPQHF. The whole variable domain, filled in from reference TRBV7-2 and TRBJ1-5, reads GAGVSQSPSNKVTEKGKDVELRCDPISGHTALYWYRQSLGQGLEFLIYFQGNSAPDKSGLPSDRFSAERTGGSVSTLTIQRTQQEDSAVYLCASSSQQGASQPQHFGDGTRLSIL.

In DNA, the CDR3 is TGTGCCAGCAGCGTCCGGGGGGCAGGGAGAAACACTGAAGCTTTCTTT. Residues: CASSVRGAGRNTEAFF. The gene calls are TRBV5-4 and TRBJ1-1; a weak D match, TRBD1 (6 bases). V dropped 4 bases and J dropped 2 bases, with 18 bases sitting between them. The CDR3 runs to 16 residues. Germline CDR1 SGHNT, CDR2 YYREEE (reference sequence).

V is TRBV6-2 or TRBV6-3 and J is TRBJ1-1; no clear D gene. Germline CDR1 reads MNHEY; CDR2 reads SVGEGT. The CDR3 runs to 14 residues. V lost 0 bases and J 11 bases, leaving 16 bases between the germline ends. The CDR3 DNA reads TGTGCCAGCAGTTACTCGGGGTCCTCCGGAGGGGCTTTCTTT. This encodes CASSYSGSSGGAFF.

This clone turned up a few times. The J gene is TRBJ1-2, the V gene TRBV6-1, with D maybe TRBD1 (5 bases). V was shortened by 2 bases and J by 13 bases, with 17 bases between the two germline ends. Germline CDR1 MNHNS, CDR2 SASEGT. The CDR3 covers 13 residues. In DNA, the CDR3 is TGTGCCAGCAGTGAAAACGGCAGGGATGGCGGCACCTTC. It is translated as CASSENGRDGGTF.

The count of this clone is one. The chain has TRBV7-9 and TRBJ2-3; no reliable D call. The CDR3 is made up of 13 amino acids. Germline CDR1 is SEHNR and CDR2 is FQNEAQ (reference sequence). V lost 7 bases and J lost 0, with 8 bases in between. CDR3 amino acids: CASNLGSTDTQYF. CDR3 DNA sequence: TGTGCCAGCAACCTCGGTAGCACAGATACGCAGTATTTT.

The gene calls are TRBV27 and TRBJ2-7; 12 bases match TRBD1. This CDR3 spans 17 amino acids. J lost 0 bases, V lost 10 bases, and 13 bases had no gene match. CDR1 MNHEY and CDR2 SMNVEV come from the germline V gene (reference sequence). CDR3 in DNA: TGTGCCACCCTCGGGACAGGGGGCCTAAACTTCTCCTACGAGCAGTACTTC. This sequence encodes CATLGTGGLNFSYEQYF.

This chain links TRBV27 with TRBJ1-1; D possibly corresponds to TRBD1 (6 bases). Germline V gives CDR1 MNHEY, CDR2 SMNVEV (reference sequence). Trimming stripped 7 bases from V and 1 base from J, with 13 bases between. The CDR3 runs to 14 residues. The CDR3 DNA is TGTGCCAGCAACCCCCGGGGGGCGAACACTGAAGCTTTCTTT. As protein: CASNPRGANTEAFF.